The next 4 T cell receptor beta chains were all read from a single sample in a study of blood T cells in healthy people across ages (dated by TCRdb to the mid-2010s). The library relied on 5' RACE. The sequencer was an Illumina HiSeq 2500. A second about 7 to 12 cycle PCR used a sample-barcoded 5' primer and a J-beta primer mix. TCRdb reprocessed the public reads (quality trimming at Q25 with fastp, clone calling with MiXCR) and kept in-frame beta chains. Rows with a matching CDR3 protein are joined into one entry that keeps the most common DNA and genes. This sample comprises about 570,000 distinct CDR3 sequences, 27% of them detected only once. In total, the top ten clones hold approximately 17% of the sample. Sample: blood. Every receptor here comes from an older woman in good health.

The rearrangement links TRBV9 to TRBJ2-1, with D tentatively TRBD2 (7 bases). The ends were cut back, 2 bases at V and 8 bases at J, with 29 bases in the middle. CDR1 is SGDLS, CDR2 YYNGEE, per germline. The CDR3 totals 19 residues. CDR3 sequence reads: CASSVLGRGAIPYIDEQFF. CDR3 bases: TGTGCCAGCAGCGTGCTCGGCCGGGGGGCGATCCCCTATATCGATGAGCAGTTCTTC. Based on the CDR3 plus reference TRBV9 and TRBJ2-1, the full variable domain is DSGVTQTPKHLITATGQRVTLRCSPRSGDLSVYWYQQSLDQGLQFLIQYYNGEERAKGNILERFSAQQFPDLHSELNLSSLELGDSALYFCASSVLGRGAIPYIDEQFFGPGTRLTVL.

This clonotype was seen only a few times. The genes are TRBV4-1 and TRBJ2-5; TRBD2 is a possible D gene (5 bases). TRBJ2-7 matches the DNA end more closely, so the J call is doubtful. Germline V gene data show CDR1 as MGHRA and CDR2 as YSYEKL. The CDR3 runs 16 residues. CDR3 in DNA: TGCGCCAGCAGCCAAGATTGGCGTCGGGGTATAGGCGAGCAGTACTTC. It specifies CASSQDWRRGIGEQYF.

This rearrangement joins TRBV3-1 to TRBJ1-2; weak D call: TRBD1 (5 bases). The V end was cut by 4 bases, the J end by 4 bases, with 10 bases between. CDR1 and CDR2 (germline): LGHDT, YNNKEL (reference sequence). There are 13 residues in the CDR3. CDR3 nucleotides: TGTGCCAGCAGCCTAAAGACAGTCTATGGCTACACCTTC. This encodes CASSLKTVYGYTF. The full variable domain, rest sourced from reference TRBV3-1 and TRBJ1-2, is DTAVSQTPKYLVTQMGNDKSIKCEQNLGHDTMYWYKQDSKKFLKIMFSYNNKELIINETVPNRFSPKSPDKAHLNLHINSLELGDSAVYFCASSLKTVYGYTFGSGTRLTVV.

This sequence joins TRBV6-6 and TRBJ2-2, with D hard to call. The CDR3 length is 13 residues. CDR1 and CDR2 (germline): MNHNY, SVGAGI (reference sequence). The V and J ends lost 6 bases and 4 bases respectively, with 9 bases between them. The CDR3 spells CASREVGTGELFF. The CDR3 DNA is TGTGCCAGCAGAGAGGTCGGCACCGGGGAGCTGTTTTTT.